The present T cell receptor beta chain was sequenced within a study of CD8+CD57+ T cells in acquired aplastic anemia. Study at large: CD4+ and CD8+ cells, once sorted, gave DNA averaging about 3.4 ug. Healthy donors gave 9.5 million to 12 million reads on average for CD4+ cells.

Study-wide results and limits: Between patients and controls, some 31 CD8+ CDR3 sequences were found in common. Significant differences in CD8+ Simpson's diversity were not observed between patients and controls.

The use of genomic DNA as template underpinned the TCR beta VDJ and CDR3 profiling. TCRdb called the reads again in MiXCR, with one record for every CDR3 protein. The table shows about 210,000 distinct CDR3 sequences, with 30% to 35% occurring only once. A remark on this clonotype: Its matching antigen is unknown. Germline and junction disagree at one end, which may indicate a read error.

The CDR3 is 14 amino acids. Germline loops: CDR1 MNHEY, CDR2 SVGAGI. V gene TRBV6-5 combines with J gene TRBJ1-2; D possibly corresponds to TRBD1 (5 bases). Material: sorted CD4+, CD8+, or CD8+CD57+ T cells (not recorded which) from PBMCs. The clonotype originates from a human donor in good health, serving as a control. As DNA, the CDR3 is TGTGCCAGCAGTTACCGGGACGGTGCCTATGGCTACATCTTC. Its translation is CASSYRDGAYGYIF.